This T cell receptor beta chain was retrieved from a study of blood T cell repertoires in COVID-19. The data were produced by immunoSEQ multiplex PCR, yet TCRdb's version contains in-frame clones alone and is incomplete. The data contain 300,000 or so clones, about nine tenths of them seen just once; the ten biggest clones take up approximately 3.3%. Germline CDR1 reads SGHNT; CDR2 reads YYREEE (reference sequence). Trimming removed 0 bases at V and 1 base at J, with 7 bases between. The CDR3 contains 14 residues. V usage is TRBV5-4 and J usage is TRBJ1-1; D gene unclear. The receptor was derived from a woman between 40 and 55 years old with acute or convalescent COVID-19. The sample was peripheral blood. CDR3 bases: TGTGCCAGCAGCTTGGCTGTCGGGAACACTGAAGCTTTCTTT. Its translation: CASSLAVGNTEAFF.